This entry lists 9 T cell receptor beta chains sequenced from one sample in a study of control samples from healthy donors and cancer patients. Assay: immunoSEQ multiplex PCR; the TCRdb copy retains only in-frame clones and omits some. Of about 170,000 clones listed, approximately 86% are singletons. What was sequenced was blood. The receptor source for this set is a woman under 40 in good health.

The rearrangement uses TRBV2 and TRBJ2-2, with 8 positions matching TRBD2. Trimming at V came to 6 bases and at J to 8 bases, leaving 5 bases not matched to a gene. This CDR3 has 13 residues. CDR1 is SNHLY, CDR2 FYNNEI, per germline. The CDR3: CASRVVAGGELFF. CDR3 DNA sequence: TGTGCCAGCAGAGTGGTAGCGGGGGGGGAGCTGTTTTTT.

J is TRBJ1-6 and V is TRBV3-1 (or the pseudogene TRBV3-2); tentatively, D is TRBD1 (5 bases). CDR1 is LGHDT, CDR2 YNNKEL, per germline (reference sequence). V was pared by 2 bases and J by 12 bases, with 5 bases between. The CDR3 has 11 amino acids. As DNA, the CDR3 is TGTGCCAGCAGCCAACAGGGACCCCTCCACTTT. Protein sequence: CASSQQGPLHF.

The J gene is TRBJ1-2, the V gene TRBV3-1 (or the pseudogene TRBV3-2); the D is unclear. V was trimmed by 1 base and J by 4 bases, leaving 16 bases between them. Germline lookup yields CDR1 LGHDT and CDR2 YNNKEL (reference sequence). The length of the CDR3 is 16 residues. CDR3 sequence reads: CASSQGVVGAGYGYTF. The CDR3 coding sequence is TGTGCCAGCAGCCAAGGGGTAGTGGGCGCCGGCTATGGCTACACCTTC.

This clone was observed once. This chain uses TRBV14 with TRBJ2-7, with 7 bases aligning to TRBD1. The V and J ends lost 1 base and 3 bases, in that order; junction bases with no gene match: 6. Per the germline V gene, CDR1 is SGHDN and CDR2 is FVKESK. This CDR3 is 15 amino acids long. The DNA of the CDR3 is TGTGCCAGCAGCCAAGGGACAGGCGGTTTCTACGAGCAGTACTTC. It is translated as CASSQGTGGFYEQYF.

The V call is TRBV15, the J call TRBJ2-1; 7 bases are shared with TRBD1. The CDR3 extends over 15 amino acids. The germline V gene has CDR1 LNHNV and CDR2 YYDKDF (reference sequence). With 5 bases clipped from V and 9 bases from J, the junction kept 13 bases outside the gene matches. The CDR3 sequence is CATSSTGVLDIEQFF. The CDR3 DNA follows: TGTGCCACCAGCTCAACAGGGGTCCTAGATATTGAGCAGTTCTTC.

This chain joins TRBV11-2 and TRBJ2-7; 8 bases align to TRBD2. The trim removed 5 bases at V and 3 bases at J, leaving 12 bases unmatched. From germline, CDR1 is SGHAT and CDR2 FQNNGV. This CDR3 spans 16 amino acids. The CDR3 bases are TGTGCCAGCAGCCCGCGAGCGGGGGCCTACAACTACGAGCAGTACGTC. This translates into CASSPRAGAYNYEQYV.

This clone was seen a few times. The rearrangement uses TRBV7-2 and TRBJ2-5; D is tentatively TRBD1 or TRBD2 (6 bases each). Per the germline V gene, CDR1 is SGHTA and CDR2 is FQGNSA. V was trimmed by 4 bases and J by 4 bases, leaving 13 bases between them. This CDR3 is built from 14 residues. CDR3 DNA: TGTGCCAGCAGCTCTATGGGGGGCCTAGAGACCCAGTACTTC. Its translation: CASSSMGGLETQYF.

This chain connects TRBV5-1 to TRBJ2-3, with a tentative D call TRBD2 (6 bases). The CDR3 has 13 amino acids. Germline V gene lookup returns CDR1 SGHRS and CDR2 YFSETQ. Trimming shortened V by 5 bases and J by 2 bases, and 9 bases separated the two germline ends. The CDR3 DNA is TGCGCCAGCAGGCGGGACTCCACAGATACGCAGTATTTT. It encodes CASRRDSTDTQYF.

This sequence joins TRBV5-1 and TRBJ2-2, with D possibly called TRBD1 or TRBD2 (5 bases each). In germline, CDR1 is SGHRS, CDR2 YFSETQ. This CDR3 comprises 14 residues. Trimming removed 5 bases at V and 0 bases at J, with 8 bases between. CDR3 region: CASRRGPNTGELFF. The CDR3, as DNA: TGCGCCAGCAGGAGGGGCCCGAACACCGGGGAGCTGTTTTTT.